This T cell receptor beta chain was found in a study of blood T cell repertoires in COVID-19. The overall study: COVID-19 samples collected from the United States, Italy and Spain covered acute and convalescent phases. Nucleic acid was either cDNA or gDNA, and it came from T cells, B-cell-depleted T cells, or PBMCs.

As handled by the study authors: Estimates of nucleated cell counts were drawn from the amplification of reference gene primers. Data came from immunoSEQ multiplex PCR; TCRdb stores just in-frame clones and leaves some out. The D gene and trimming were derived from the DNA, and the V and J assignments and clone size from that table. The sample yields over 55,000 clones, 75% to 85% seen once. This clone has just a few counts. Seattle enrolled patients during active infection and tracked them longitudinally. V lost 4 bases, J lost 4 bases, and 16 bases lay in between. Per the germline V gene, CDR1 is LNHDA and CDR2 is SQIVND (reference sequence). The CDR3 length is 15 residues.

The sequenced sample was peripheral blood. This sequence joins TRBV19 and TRBJ1-1; TRBD1 might be the D (5 bases). This clonotype originated in a man aged 50 to 60 with COVID-19, enrolled during active disease. As DNA, the CDR3 is TGTGCCAGTAGTAGACTTTCAGGGTTGAGCACTGAAGCTTTCTTT. Protein: CASSRLSGLSTEAFF.